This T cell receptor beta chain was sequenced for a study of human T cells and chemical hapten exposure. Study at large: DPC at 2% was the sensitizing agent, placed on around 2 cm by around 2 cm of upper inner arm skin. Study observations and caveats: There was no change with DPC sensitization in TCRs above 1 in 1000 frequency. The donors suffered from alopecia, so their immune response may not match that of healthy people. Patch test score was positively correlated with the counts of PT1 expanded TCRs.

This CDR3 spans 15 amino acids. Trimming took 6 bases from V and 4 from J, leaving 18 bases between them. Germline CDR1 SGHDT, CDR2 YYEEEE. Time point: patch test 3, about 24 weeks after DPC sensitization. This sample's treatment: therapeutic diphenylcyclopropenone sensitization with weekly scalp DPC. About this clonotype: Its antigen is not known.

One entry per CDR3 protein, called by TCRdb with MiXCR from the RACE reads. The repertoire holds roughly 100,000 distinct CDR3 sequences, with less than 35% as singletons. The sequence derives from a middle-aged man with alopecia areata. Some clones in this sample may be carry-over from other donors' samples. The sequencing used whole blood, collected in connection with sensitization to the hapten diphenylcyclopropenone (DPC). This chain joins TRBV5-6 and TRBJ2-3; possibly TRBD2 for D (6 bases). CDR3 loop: CASKSVTSRSDTQYF. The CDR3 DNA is TGTGCCAGCAAGTCAGTCACTAGCCGATCAGATACGCAGTATTTT.